This TCR beta chain came from a study of T cells in Graves' hyperthyroidism and ophthalmopathy. Whole-study results and caveats: The model predicted ophthalmopathy a median about 6.6 months before onset. Peripheral blood also featured most of the thyroid clonotypes expanded above 0.001.

Researchers took RNA transcripts and amplified the TCR beta CDR3 regions from them. With the HTBI primer set, the TCR CDR3 went through a first round of RT-PCR. From the multiplex PCR reads, TCRdb called clonotypes with MiXCR, one entry per CDR3 protein. The sample lists 370,000 or so distinct CDR3 sequences, around 16% occurring once. Fresh peripheral blood, around 10 ml of it, supplied the PBMCs. CDR1 is SGHRS and CDR2 is YFSETQ in the germline V gene. The CDR3 extends over 15 amino acids. V dropped 4 bases and J dropped 0; count of bases not matched to a gene: 6. This clonotype has a count of ten or more. The antigen remains undetermined.

The chain couples TRBV5-1 to TRBJ2-5, with TRBD1 identical over 7 bases. The sequence was collected from a woman younger than 35 with Graves' hyperthyroidism that later progressed to Graves' ophthalmopathy. Source material: blood. In DNA form, the CDR3 reads TGCGCCAGCAGCAGGGACGGGACAGACCAAGAGACCCAGTACTTC. This sequence encodes CASSRDGTDQETQYF.